The T cell receptor beta chain under discussion was sequenced for a study of T cells after yellow fever vaccination. The germline gives CDR1 SGHRS, CDR2 YFSETQ. The CDR3 extends over 14 amino acids. V was clipped by 5 bases and J by 5 bases, with 17 bases between them. TCR cDNA, made by 5'RACE template switching, carried an added universal primer site and UMIs. In TCRdb, the 5' RACE reads were re-called with MiXCR into one record per CDR3 protein. The sample lists some 670,000 distinct CDR3 sequences; roughly 12% were seen once. The receptor's source is a man between 25 and 39 years old who received the YFV17D yellow fever vaccine. Here the sequenced sample was PBMCs, taken on the day of the yellow fever booster vaccination. The chain couples TRBV5-1 to TRBJ2-7; perhaps TRBD1 as D (6 bases). The CDR3 DNA reads as TGCGCCAGCAGTGAGTCGGGCAGGGGCAACGAGCAGTACTTC. Its protein is CASSESGRGNEQYF.